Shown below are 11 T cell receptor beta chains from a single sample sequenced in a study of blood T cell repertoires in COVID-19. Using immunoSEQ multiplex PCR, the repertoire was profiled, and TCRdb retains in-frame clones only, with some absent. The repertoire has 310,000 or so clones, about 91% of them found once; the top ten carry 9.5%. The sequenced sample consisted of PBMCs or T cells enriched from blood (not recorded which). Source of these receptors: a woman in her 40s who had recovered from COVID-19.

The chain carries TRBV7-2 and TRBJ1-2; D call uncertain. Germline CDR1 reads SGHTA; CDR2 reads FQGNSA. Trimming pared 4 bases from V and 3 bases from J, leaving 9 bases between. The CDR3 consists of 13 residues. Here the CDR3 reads CASSSQSHYGYTF. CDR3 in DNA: TGTGCCAGCAGCTCACAGTCTCACTATGGCTACACCTTC.

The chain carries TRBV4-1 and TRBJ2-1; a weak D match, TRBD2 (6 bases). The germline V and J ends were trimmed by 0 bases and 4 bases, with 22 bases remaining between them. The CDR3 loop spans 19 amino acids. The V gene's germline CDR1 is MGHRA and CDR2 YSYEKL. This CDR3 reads CASSQDSEDYTSWYNEQFF. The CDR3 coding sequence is TGCGCCAGCAGCCAAGATTCCGAGGACTATACTTCTTGGTACAATGAGCAGTTCTTC.

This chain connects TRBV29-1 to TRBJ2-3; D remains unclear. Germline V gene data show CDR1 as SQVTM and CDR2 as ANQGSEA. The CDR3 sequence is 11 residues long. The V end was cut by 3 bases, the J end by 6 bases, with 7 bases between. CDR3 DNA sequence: TGCAGCGTTGATCTACGCGATACGCAGTATTTT. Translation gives CSVDLRDTQYF.

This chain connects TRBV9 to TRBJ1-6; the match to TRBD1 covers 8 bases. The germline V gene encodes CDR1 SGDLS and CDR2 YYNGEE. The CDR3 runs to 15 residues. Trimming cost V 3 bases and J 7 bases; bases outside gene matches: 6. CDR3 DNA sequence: TGTGCCAGCAGCGACTCACAGGGGGGCAATTCACCCCTCCACTTT. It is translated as CASSDSQGGNSPLHF.

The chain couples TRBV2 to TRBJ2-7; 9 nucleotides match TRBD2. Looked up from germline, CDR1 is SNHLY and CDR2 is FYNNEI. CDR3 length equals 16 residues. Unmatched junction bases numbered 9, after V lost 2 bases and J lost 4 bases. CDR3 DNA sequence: TGTGCCAGCAGTGAAAACGCGGGGGGGCCAGGGTACGAGCAGTACTTC. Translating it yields CASSENAGGPGYEQYF.

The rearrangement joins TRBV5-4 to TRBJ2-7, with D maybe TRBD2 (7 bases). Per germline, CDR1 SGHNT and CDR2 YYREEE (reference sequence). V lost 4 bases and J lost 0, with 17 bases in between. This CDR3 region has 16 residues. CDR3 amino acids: CASSPEGGFRSYEQYF. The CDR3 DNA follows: TGTGCCAGCAGCCCGGAGGGGGGGTTCCGCTCCTACGAGCAGTACTTC.

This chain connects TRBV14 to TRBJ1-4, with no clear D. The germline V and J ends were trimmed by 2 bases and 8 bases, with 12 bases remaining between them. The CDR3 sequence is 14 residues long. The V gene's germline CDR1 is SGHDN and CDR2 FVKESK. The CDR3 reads CASSQRGPREKLFF. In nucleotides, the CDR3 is TGTGCCAGCAGCCAACGGGGTCCACGAGAAAAACTGTTTTTT.

The CDR3, as DNA: TGTGCCAGCAGTCCCAGTTGGGGGGGCACAGATACGCAGTATTTT. This codes for CASSPSWGGTDTQYF. This rearrangement joins TRBV6-4 to TRBJ2-3; weak D call: TRBD2 (6 bases). Germline loops: CDR1 MRHNA, CDR2 SNTAGT. Between the trimmed V and J ends, which lost 5 bases and 1 base, there was a span of 13 bases. This CDR3 is 15 amino acids long.

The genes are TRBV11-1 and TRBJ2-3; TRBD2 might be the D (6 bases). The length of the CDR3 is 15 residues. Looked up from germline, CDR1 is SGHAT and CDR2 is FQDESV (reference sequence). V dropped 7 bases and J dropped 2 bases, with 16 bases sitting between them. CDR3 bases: TGTGCCAGCACCCGTTACGGGGGAAACACAGATACGCAGTATTTT. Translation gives CASTRYGGNTDTQYF.

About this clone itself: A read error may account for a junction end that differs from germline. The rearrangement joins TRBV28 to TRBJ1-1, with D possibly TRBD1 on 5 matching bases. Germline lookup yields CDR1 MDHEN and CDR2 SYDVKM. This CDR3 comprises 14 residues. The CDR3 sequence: CASRPTGVKTEAFF. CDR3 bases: TGTGCCAGCAGGCCGACGGGGGTGAAGACTGAAGCTTTCTTT.

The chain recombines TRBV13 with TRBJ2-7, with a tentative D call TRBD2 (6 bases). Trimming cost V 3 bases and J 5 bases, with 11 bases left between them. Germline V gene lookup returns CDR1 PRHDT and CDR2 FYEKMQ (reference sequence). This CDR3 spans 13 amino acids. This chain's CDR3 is CASSLEGSDEQYF. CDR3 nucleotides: TGTGCCAGCAGCTTGGAGGGCTCAGACGAGCAGTACTTC.